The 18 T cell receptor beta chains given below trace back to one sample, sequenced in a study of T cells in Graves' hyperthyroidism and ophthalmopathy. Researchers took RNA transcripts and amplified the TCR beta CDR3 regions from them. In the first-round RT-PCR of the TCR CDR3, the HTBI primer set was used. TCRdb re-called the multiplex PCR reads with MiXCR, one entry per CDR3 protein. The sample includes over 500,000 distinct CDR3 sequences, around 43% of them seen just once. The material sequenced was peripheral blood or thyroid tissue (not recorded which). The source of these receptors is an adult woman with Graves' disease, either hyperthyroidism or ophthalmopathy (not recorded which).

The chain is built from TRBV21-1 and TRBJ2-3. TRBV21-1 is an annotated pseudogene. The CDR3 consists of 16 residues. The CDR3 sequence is CASSRGVLPSTDTQYF. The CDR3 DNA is TGTGCCAGCAGCAGAGGGGTGTTGCCTAGCACAGATACGCAGTATTTT.

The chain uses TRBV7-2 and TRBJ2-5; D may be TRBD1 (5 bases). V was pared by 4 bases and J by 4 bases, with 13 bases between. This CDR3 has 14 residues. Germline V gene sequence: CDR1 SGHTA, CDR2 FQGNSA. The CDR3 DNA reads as TGTGCCAGCAGCTACTCAGGGAACCGAGAGACCCAGTACTTC. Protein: CASSYSGNRETQYF.

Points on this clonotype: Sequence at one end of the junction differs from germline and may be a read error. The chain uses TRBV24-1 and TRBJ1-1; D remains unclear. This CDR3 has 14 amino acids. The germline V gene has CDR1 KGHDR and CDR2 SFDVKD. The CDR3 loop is CATSDGQLNTEALF. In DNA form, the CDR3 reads TGTGCCACCAGTGATGGGCAGTTGAACACTGAAGCTCTCTTT.

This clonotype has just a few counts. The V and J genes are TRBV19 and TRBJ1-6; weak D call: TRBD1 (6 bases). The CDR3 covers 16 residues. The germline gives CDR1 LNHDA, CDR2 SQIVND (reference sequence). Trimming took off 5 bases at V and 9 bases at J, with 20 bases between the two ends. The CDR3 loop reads CASSLTGTPIGSPLHF. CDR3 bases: TGTGCCAGTAGTCTCACCGGGACACCGATCGGTTCACCCCTCCACTTT. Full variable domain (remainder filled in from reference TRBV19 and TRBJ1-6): DGGITQSPKYLFRKEGQNVTLSCEQNLNHDAMYWYRQDPGQGLRLIYYSQIVNDFQKGDIAEGYSVSREKKESFPLTVTSAQKNPTAFYLCASSLTGTPIGSPLHFGNGTRLTVT.

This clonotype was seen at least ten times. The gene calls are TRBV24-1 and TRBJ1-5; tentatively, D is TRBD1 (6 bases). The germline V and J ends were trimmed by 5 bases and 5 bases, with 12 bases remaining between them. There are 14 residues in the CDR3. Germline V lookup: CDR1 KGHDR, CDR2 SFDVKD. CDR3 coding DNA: TGTGCCACCAGTGCCGCAGGGGCCTATCAGCCCCAGCATTTT. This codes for CATSAAGAYQPQHF.

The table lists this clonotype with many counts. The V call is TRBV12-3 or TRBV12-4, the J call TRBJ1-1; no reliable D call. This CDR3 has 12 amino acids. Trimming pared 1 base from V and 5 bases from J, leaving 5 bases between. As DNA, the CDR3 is TGTGCCAGCAGTTTAGGGGTGACTGAAGCTTTCTTT. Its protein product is CASSLGVTEAFF.

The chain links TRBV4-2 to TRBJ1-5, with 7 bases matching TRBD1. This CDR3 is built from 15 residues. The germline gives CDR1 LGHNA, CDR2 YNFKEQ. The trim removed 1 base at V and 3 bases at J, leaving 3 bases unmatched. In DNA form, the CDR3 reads TGTGCCAGCAGCCAAGTGACAGGGATCAATCAGCCCCAGCATTTT. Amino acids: CASSQVTGINQPQHF.

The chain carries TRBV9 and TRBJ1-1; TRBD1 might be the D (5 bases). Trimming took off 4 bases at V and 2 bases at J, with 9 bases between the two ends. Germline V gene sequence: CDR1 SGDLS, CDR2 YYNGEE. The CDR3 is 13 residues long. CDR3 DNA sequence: TGTGCCAGCAGCATCGACAGTAACACTGAAGCTTTCTTT. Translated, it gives CASSIDSNTEAFF.

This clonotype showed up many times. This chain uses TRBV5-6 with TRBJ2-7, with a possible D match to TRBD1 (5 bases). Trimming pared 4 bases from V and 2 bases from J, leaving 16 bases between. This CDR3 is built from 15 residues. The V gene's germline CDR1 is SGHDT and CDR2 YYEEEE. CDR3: CASSILKGPTYEQYF. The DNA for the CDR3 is TGTGCCAGCAGCATCCTAAAGGGGCCAACCTACGAGCAGTACTTC.

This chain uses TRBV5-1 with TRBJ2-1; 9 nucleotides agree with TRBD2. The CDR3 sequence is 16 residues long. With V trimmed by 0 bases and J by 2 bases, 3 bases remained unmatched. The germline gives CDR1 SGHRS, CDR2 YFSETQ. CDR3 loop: CASSLGRLAAYNEQFF. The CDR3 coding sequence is TGCGCCAGCAGCTTGGGGCGACTAGCGGCCTACAATGAGCAGTTCTTC. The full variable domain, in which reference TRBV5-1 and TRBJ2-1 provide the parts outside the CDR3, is KAGVTQTPRYLIKTRGQQVTLSCSPISGHRSVSWYQQTPGQGLQFLFEYFSETQRNKGNFPGRFSGRQFSNSRSEMNVSTLELGDSALYLCASSLGRLAAYNEQFFGPGTRLTVL.

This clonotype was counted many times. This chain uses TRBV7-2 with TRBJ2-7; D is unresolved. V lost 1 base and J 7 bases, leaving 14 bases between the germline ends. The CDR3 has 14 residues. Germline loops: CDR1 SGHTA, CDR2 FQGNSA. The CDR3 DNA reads TGTGCCAGCAGCTTAGACGGAGCCGGCCGAGAGCAGTACTTC. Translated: CASSLDGAGREQYF.

The CDR3 nucleotides read TGTGCCACGAGCTCCTACGAGCAGTACTTC. Its translation is CATSSYEQYF. J is TRBJ2-7 and V is TRBV7-1; D is ambiguous. TRBV7-1 is an open reading frame, and its role is uncertain. CDR3 length equals 10 residues. With 10 bases removed from V and 0 bases from J, the gap between germline ends came to 4 bases.

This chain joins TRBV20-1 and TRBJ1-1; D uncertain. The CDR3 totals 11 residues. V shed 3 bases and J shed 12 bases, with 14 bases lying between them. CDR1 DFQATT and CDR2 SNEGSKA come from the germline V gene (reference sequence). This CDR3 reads CSASLNTGTFF. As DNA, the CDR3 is TGCAGTGCTAGTTTGAACACGGGGACTTTCTTT.

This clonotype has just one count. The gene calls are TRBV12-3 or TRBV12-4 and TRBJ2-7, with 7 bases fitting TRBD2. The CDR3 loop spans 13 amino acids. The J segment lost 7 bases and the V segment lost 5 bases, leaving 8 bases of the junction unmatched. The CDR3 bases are TGTGCCAGCAGTCCAACTGACGGGGGGGAGCAGTACTTC. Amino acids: CASSPTDGGEQYF.

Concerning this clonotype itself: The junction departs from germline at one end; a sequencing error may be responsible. This CDR3 is CASSLGWVSWTEAFF. The DNA of the CDR3 is TGTGCCAGCAGCTTGGGATGGGTTTCGTGGACTGAAGCTTTCTTT. The V and J genes are TRBV5-1 and TRBJ1-1; no reliable D call. This CDR3 spans 15 amino acids. CDR1 SGHRS and CDR2 YFSETQ come from the germline V gene.

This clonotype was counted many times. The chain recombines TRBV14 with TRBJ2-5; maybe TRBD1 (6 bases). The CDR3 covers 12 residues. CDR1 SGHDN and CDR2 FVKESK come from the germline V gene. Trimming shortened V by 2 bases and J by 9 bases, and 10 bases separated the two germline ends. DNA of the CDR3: TGTGCCAGCAGCCAACCTGCAGGGGCCCAGTACTTC. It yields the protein CASSQPAGAQYF. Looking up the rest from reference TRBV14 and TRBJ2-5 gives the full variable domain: EAGVTQFPSHSVIEKGQTVTLRCDPISGHDNLYWYRRVMGKEIKFLLHFVKESKQDESGMPNNRFLAERTGGTYSTLKVQPAELEDSGVYFCASSQPAGAQYFGPGTRLLVL.

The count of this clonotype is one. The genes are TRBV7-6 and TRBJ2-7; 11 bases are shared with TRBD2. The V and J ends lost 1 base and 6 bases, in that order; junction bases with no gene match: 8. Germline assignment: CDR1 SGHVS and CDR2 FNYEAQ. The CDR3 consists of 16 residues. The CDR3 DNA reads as TGTGCCAGCAGCTTAGGGCAGGGGACTAGCGGACTCGAGCAGTACTTC. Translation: CASSLGQGTSGLEQYF. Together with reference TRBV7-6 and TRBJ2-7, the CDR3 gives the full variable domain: GAGVSQSPRYKVTKRGQDVALRCDPISGHVSLYWYRQALGQGPEFLTYFNYEAQQDKSGLPNDRFSAERPEGSISTLTIQRTEQRDSAMYRCASSLGQGTSGLEQYFGPGTRLTVT.

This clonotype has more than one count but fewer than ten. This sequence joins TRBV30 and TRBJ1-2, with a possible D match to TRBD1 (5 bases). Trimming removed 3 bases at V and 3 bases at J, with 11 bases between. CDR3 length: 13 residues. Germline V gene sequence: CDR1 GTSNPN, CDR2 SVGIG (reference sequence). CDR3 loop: CAWSFMGDYGYTF. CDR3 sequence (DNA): TGTGCCTGGAGCTTCATGGGGGACTATGGCTACACCTTC.